Presented here are 6 T cell receptor beta chains from one specimen sequenced in a study of identical twins. From the 5' RACE reads, TCRdb called clonotypes with MiXCR, one entry per CDR3 protein. The table lists approximately 280,000 distinct CDR3 sequences, about 8.3% of them singletons. This same sample was also part of a study on yellow fever vaccine responses in identical twins.

The sample comprised memory (CD45RO+) T cells sorted from blood. These TCRs come from a woman aged 18-29 years in good health.

This clonotype was seen ten or more times. The genes are TRBV10-3 and TRBJ2-1; D remains unclear. The CDR3 runs 13 residues. V lost 4 bases, J lost 5 bases, and 9 bases lay in between. Germline CDR1 is ENHRY and CDR2 is SYGVKD. CDR3: CAISGGPDNEQFF. DNA of the CDR3: TGTGCCATCAGTGGTGGTCCCGACAATGAGCAGTTCTTC.

This clonotype was counted only a few times. The chain joins TRBV20-1 to TRBJ2-3; 7 bases are shared with TRBD1. The CDR3 loop spans 13 amino acids. The V gene end was trimmed by 3 bases and the J gene end by 0 bases; junction bases not matched to a gene: 0. Germline V gene lookup returns CDR1 DFQATT and CDR2 SNEGSKA (reference sequence). As DNA, the CDR3 is TGCAGTGCTAGGGGACAGAGCACAGATACGCAGTATTTT. Its protein product is CSARGQSTDTQYF.

This clonotype was picked up many times. The V call is TRBV5-1, the J call TRBJ2-1; 7 nucleotides agree with TRBD2. CDR3 length: 16 amino acids. The trim removed 0 bases at V and 2 bases at J, leaving 5 bases unmatched. Germline lookup yields CDR1 SGHRS and CDR2 YFSETQ. The CDR3 spells CASSLGSGATYNEQFF. Written as DNA, the CDR3 is TGCGCCAGCAGCTTGGGCAGCGGGGCCACCTACAATGAGCAGTTCTTC.

This clonotype has at least ten counts. The V gene is TRBV10-3, the J gene TRBJ2-1; 14 nucleotides align to TRBD2. The trim removed 10 bases at V and 2 bases at J, leaving 4 bases unmatched. Germline V gene lookup returns CDR1 ENHRY and CDR2 SYGVKD. The CDR3 is 15 amino acids. The CDR3 sequence is CATRLAGGTYNEQFF. The CDR3 nucleotides read TGTGCCACACGACTAGCGGGAGGGACCTACAATGAGCAGTTCTTC.

The table lists this clonotype with a few counts. The J gene is TRBJ2-3, the V gene TRBV20-1, with 9 bases lining up with TRBD2. CDR3 size: 15 residues. Germline lookup yields CDR1 DFQATT and CDR2 SNEGSKA (reference sequence). The V and J ends lost 0 bases and 5 bases, in that order; junction bases with no gene match: 6. As DNA, the CDR3 is TGCAGTGCTAGAGATAGGCGGGGGGGGGTAGATACGCAGTATTTT. Translated: CSARDRRGGVDTQYF.

The chain joins TRBV6-5 to TRBJ1-4; possible D gene TRBD1, 5 bases. The CDR3 consists of 17 residues. Trimming pared 0 bases from V and 0 bases from J, leaving 11 bases between. Germline values: CDR1 MNHEY, CDR2 SVGAGI. The CDR3 loop reads CASSYSMGQTTNEKLFF. CDR3 in DNA: TGTGCCAGCAGTTACTCGATGGGGCAGACAACTAATGAAAAACTGTTTTTT.